Reported below is one T cell receptor beta chain. Generated by immunoSEQ multiplex PCR, the TCRdb table keeps only in-frame clones and is missing some. The sample has approximately 60,000 clones, 90% to 95% seen once. V gave up 2 bases and J gave up 7 bases; unmatched junction bases: 7. The CDR3 sequence is 14 residues long. In germline, CDR1 is SGHRS, CDR2 YFSETQ. The source of the sample is a study of T cell changes during pregnancy in multiple sclerosis. Sequencing used CD4+ T cells from peripheral blood mononuclear cells, obtained in the second trimester of pregnancy. The receptor's source is a female donor with multiple sclerosis, enrolled in a pregnancy study. V gene TRBV5-1 combines with J gene TRBJ2-7, with TRBD1 matching 9 bases. CDR3 coding DNA: TGCGCCAGCAGCTTTATACAGGGGGCAGGGGAGCAGTACTTC. The encoded protein is CASSFIQGAGEQYF. The whole variable domain, filled in from reference TRBV5-1 and TRBJ2-7, reads KAGVTQTPRYLIKTRGQQVTLSCSPISGHRSVSWYQQTPGQGLQFLFEYFSETQRNKGNFPGRFSGRQFSNSRSEMNVSTLELGDSALYLCASSFIQGAGEQYFGPGTRLTVT.